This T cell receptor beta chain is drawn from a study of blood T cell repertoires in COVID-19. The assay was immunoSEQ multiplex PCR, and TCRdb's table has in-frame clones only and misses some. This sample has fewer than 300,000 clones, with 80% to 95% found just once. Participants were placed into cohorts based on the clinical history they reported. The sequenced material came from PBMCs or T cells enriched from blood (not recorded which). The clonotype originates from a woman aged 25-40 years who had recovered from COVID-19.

The CDR3 here is CASSLGGLPNLEQFF. The CDR3 coding sequence is TGTGCCAGCAGCTTAGGCGGTCTACCCAATCTCGAGCAGTTCTTC. The chain has TRBV7-2 and TRBJ2-1; D is unresolved. V was pared by 1 base and J by 10 bases, with 17 bases between. The length of the CDR3 is 15 residues. Per germline, CDR1 SGHTA and CDR2 FQGNSA.